This TCR beta chain was identified during a study of yellow fever vaccine responses in identical twins. The study, taken as a whole, reports: Twins reportedly appeared to share part of their vaccine T cell response while keeping part individual.

TCRdb redid the calling of the RT-PCR reads with MiXCR, one entry per CDR3 protein. The table has 5,000 to 6,500 distinct CDR3 sequences, about nine tenths seen once. About this clonotype: Antigen unknown.

This specimen consisted of T cells from blood (PBMCs), unsorted or a sorted subset (not recorded which), obtained before or after yellow fever vaccination (not recorded which). This sequence was found in a woman aged 18-29 years who received the yellow fever vaccine.

CDR3 DNA sequence: TGTGCCAGCAGTTATCTTCGGCTGATGACAGTACCCAATGAGCAGTTCTTC. Protein: CASSYLRLMTVPNEQFF. The chain joins TRBV6-9 to TRBJ2-1; possible D gene TRBD1, 5 bases. The germline V gene has CDR1 MNHGY and CDR2 SVAAGI. V gave up 2 bases and J gave up 6 bases, with 20 bases separating them. There are 17 residues in the CDR3.